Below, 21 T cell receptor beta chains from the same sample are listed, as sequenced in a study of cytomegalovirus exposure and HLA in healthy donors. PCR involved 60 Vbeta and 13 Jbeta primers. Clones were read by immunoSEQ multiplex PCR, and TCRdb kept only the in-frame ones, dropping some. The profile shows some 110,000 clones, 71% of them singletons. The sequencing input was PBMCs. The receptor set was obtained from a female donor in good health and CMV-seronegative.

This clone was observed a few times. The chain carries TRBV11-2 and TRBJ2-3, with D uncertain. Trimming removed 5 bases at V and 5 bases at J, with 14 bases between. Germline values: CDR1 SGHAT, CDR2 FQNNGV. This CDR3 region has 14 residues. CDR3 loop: CASSPLLRRDTQYF. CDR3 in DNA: TGTGCCAGCAGCCCTCTACTTCGGAGAGATACGCAGTATTTT. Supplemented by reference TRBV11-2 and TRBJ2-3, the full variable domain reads EAGVAQSPRYKIIEKRQSVAFWCNPISGHATLYWYQQILGQGPKLLIQFQNNGVVDDSQLPKDRFSAERLKGVDSTLKIQPAKLEDSAVYLCASSPLLRRDTQYFGPGTRLTVL.

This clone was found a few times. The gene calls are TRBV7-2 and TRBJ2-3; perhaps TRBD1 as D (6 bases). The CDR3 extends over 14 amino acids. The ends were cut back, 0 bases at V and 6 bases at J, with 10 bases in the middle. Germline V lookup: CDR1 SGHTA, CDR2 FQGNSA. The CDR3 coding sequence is TGTGCCAGCAGCTTAGCGGCCAGGGGTGATACGCAGTATTTT. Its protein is CASSLAARGDTQYF.

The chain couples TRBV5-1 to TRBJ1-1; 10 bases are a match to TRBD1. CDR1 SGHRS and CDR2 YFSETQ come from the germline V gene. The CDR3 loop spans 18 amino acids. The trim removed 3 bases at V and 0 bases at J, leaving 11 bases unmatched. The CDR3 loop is CASSSQTGQGWVNTEAFF. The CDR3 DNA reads TGCGCCAGCAGCTCTCAGACGGGACAGGGGTGGGTGAACACTGAAGCTTTCTTT.

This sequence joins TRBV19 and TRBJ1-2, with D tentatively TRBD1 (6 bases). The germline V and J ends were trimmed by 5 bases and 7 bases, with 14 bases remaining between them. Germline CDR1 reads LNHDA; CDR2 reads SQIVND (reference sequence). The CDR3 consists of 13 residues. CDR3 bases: TGTGCCAGTAGTTGGACAGCCCCCCGTGGCTACACCTTC. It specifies CASSWTAPRGYTF.

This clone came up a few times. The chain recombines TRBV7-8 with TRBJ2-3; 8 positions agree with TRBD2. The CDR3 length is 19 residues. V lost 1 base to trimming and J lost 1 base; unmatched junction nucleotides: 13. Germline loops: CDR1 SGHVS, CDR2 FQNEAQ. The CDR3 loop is CASSLGRVLIAGRTDTQYF. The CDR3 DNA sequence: TGTGCCAGCAGCTTAGGTCGGGTATTGATAGCGGGGCGCACAGATACGCAGTATTTT. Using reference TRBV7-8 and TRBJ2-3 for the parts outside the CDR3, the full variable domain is GAGVSQSPRYKVAKRGQDVALRCDPISGHVSLFWYQQALGQGPEFLTYFQNEAQLDKSGLPSDRFFAERPEGSVSTLKIQRTQQEDSAVYLCASSLGRVLIAGRTDTQYFGPGTRLTVL.

Written as DNA, the CDR3 is TGTGCCAGCAGGTGGGCGGGAGGGAGCTCCTACGAGCAGTACTTC. Residues: CASRWAGGSSYEQYF. The J gene is TRBJ2-7, the V gene TRBV28, with TRBD2 matching over 9 bases. Trimming took 6 bases from V and 0 from J; bases not matched to a gene: 6. CDR1 and CDR2 (germline): MDHEN, SYDVKM. This CDR3 has 15 residues.

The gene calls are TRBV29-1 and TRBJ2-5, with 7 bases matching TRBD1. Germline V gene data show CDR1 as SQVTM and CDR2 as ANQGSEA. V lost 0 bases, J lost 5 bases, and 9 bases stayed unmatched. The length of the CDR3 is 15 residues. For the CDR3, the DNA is TGCAGCGTTGAAGATGCGAGGGGGCTAGGGGAGACCCAGTACTTC. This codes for CSVEDARGLGETQYF.

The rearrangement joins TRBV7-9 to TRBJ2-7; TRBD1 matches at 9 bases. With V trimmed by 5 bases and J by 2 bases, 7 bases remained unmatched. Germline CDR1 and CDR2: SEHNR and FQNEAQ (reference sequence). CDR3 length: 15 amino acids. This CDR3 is CASSPMTGGAYEQYF. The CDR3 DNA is TGTGCCAGCAGCCCTATGACAGGGGGGGCCTACGAGCAGTACTTC.

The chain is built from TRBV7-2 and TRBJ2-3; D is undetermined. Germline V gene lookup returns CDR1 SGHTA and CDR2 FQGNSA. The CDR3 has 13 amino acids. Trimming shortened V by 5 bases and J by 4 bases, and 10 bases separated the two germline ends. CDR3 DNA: TGTGCCAGCAGCGTAACTCCGGCAGATACGCAGTATTTT. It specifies CASSVTPADTQYF.

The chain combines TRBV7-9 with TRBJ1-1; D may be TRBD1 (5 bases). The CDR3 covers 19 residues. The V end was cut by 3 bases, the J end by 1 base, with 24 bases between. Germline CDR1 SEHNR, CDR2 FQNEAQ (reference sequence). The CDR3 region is CASSFSLGWRAGTNTEAFF. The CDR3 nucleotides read TGTGCCAGCAGCTTTAGTTTAGGGTGGAGGGCGGGGACGAACACTGAAGCTTTCTTT.

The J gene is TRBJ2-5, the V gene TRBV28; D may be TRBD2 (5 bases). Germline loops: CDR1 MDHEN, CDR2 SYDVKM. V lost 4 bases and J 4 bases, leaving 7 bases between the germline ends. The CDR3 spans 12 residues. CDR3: CASSSRGETQYF. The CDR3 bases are TGTGCCAGCAGTTCCCGGGGAGAGACCCAGTACTTC.

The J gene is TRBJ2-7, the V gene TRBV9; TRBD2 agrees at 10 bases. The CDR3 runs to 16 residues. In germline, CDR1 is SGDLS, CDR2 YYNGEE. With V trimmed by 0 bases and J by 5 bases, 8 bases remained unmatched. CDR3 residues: CASSVGDSGRRDEQYF. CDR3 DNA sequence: TGTGCCAGCAGCGTAGGAGATAGCGGGAGGAGGGACGAGCAGTACTTC.

The CDR3 spells CASSLVVHSGQVVGANYGYTF. As DNA, the CDR3 is TGTGCCAGCAGCTTAGTCGTCCATTCAGGACAGGTAGTCGGGGCTAACTATGGCTACACCTTC. The J gene is TRBJ1-2, the V gene TRBV7-8; 7 positions match TRBD1. CDR3 length: 21 amino acids. V gave up 1 base and J gave up 0 bases; unmatched junction bases: 20. CDR1 and CDR2 from the germline V gene are SGHVS and FQNEAQ.

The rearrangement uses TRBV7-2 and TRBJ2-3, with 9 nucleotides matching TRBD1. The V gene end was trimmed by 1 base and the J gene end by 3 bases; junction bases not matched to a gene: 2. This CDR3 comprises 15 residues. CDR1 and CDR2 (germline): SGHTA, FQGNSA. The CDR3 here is CASSLVGQGTDTQYF. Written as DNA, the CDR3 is TGTGCCAGCAGCTTAGTGGGACAGGGAACAGATACGCAGTATTTT.

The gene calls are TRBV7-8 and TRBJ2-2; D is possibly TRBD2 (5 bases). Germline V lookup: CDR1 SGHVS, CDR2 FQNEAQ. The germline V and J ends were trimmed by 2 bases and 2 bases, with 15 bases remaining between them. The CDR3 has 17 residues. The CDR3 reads CASSLRAGRLNTGELFF. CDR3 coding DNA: TGTGCCAGCAGCTTAAGGGCGGGCCGCCTAAACACCGGGGAGCTGTTTTTT.

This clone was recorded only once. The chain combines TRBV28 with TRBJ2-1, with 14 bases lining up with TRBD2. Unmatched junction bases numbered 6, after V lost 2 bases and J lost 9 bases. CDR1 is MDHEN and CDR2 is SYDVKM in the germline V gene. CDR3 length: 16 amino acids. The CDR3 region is CASSLGTSGSYGEQFF. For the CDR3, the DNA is TGTGCCAGCAGTTTAGGGACTAGCGGGAGCTATGGTGAGCAGTTCTTC.

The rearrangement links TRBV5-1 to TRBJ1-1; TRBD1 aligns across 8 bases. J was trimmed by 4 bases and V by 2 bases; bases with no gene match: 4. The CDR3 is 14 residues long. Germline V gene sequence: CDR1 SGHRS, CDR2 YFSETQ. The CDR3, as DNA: TGCGCCAGCAGCTTTCGTGACAGGGGCACTGAAGCTTTCTTT. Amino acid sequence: CASSFRDRGTEAFF.

The CDR3 coding sequence is TGTGCCAGCAGCGTAGGGGGTTCAGGGGGCTTTGGCTACACCTTC. Translated: CASSVGGSGGFGYTF. The chain uses TRBV9 and TRBJ1-2, with 8 bases aligning to TRBD1. J lost 7 bases, V lost 0 bases, and 8 bases had no gene match. Germline V gives CDR1 SGDLS, CDR2 YYNGEE. There are 15 residues in the CDR3.

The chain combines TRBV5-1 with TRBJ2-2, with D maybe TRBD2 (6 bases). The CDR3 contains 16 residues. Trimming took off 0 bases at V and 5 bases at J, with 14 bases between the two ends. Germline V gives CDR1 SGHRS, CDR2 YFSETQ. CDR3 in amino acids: CASSLAGGARTGELFF. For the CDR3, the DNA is TGCGCCAGCAGCTTGGCCGGAGGGGCCCGGACCGGGGAGCTGTTTTTT.

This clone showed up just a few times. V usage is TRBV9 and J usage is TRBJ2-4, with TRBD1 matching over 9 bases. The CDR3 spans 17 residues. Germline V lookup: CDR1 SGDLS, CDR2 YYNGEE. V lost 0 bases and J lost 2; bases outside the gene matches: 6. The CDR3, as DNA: TGTGCCAGCAGCGTAGACCCTGGACAGGGGACCAAAAACATTCAGTACTTC. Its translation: CASSVDPGQGTKNIQYF.

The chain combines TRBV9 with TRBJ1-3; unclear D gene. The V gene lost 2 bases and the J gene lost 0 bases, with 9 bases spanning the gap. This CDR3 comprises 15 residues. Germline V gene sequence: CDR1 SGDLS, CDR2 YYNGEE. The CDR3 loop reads CASSVAVSSGNTIYF. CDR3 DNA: TGTGCCAGCAGCGTGGCCGTCAGCTCTGGAAACACCATATATTTT.